These 18 T cell receptor beta chains share one sample of origin, sequenced in a study of blood T cell repertoires in COVID-19. The protocol was immunoSEQ multiplex PCR, while the TCRdb copy is restricted to in-frame clones and leaves out a portion. This sample carries under 400,000 clones, roughly 87% of them seen once, and the ten largest clones take just under 4%. The sequencing input was peripheral blood. Receptor source: a woman aged 60-75 years with COVID-19, enrolled during active disease.

The J gene is TRBJ2-5, the V gene TRBV4-1; 7 positions agree with TRBD1. The ends lost 3 bases at V and 4 bases at J; junction bases unmatched: 8. In germline, CDR1 is MGHRA, CDR2 YSYEKL. The CDR3 has 15 amino acids. The DNA of the CDR3 is TGCGCCAGCAGCCAGGTCCAGGGGGTGGGAGAGACCCAGTACTTC. It codes for CASSQVQGVGETQYF.

This chain's CDR3 is CASSLVARSEKLFF. The CDR3 coding sequence is TGTGCCAGCAGCTTAGTGGCTAGAAGTGAAAAACTGTTTTTT. This chain connects TRBV7-8 to TRBJ1-4; D gene unclear. The CDR3 runs 14 residues. CDR1 and CDR2 (germline): SGHVS, FQNEAQ. V lost 1 base and J 7 bases, leaving 10 bases between the germline ends.

The chain couples TRBV4-1 to TRBJ2-3; D unresolved. The ends were cut back, 0 bases at V and 1 base at J, with 14 bases in the middle. The CDR3 totals 17 residues. Germline loops: CDR1 MGHRA, CDR2 YSYEKL. CDR3 in DNA: TGCGCCAGCAGCCAAGATCCACCTACGAGCGGCACAGATACGCAGTATTTT. Encoded protein: CASSQDPPTSGTDTQYF.

The J gene is TRBJ1-5, the V gene TRBV19; TRBD1 matches at 8 bases. The CDR3 consists of 14 residues. Looked up from germline, CDR1 is LNHDA and CDR2 is SQIVND (reference sequence). The ends lost 8 bases at V and 3 bases at J; junction bases unmatched: 6. The CDR3 DNA is TGTGCCAGTGCCCTGACAGGGGTCAATCAGCCCCAGCATTTT. Its protein is CASALTGVNQPQHF.

This clone was seen once. CDR3 in amino acids: CASSQGYGGGGATF. CDR3 coding DNA: TGTGCCAGCAGCCAAGGGTATGGGGGCGGTGGTGCCACCTTC. V usage is TRBV14 and J usage is TRBJ1-2; TRBD1 might be the D (6 bases). The V gene lost 1 base and the J gene lost 13 bases, with 19 bases spanning the gap. This CDR3 is 14 amino acids long. Germline V gives CDR1 SGHDN, CDR2 FVKESK.

The chain has TRBV15 and TRBJ1-1; TRBD1 matches at 10 bases. The junction had 2 bases not matched to a gene; V was cut back by 1 base and J by 3 bases. This CDR3 is 15 amino acids long. The germline gives CDR1 LNHNV, CDR2 YYDKDF (reference sequence). The CDR3 protein is CATSRGQGADTEAFF. DNA for the CDR3: TGTGCCACCAGCAGAGGACAGGGGGCGGACACTGAAGCTTTCTTT.

The chain is built from TRBV4-1 and TRBJ1-3; D ambiguous. Germline V gene lookup returns CDR1 MGHRA and CDR2 YSYEKL. V lost 0 bases and J lost 8, with 17 bases in between. The CDR3 has 16 residues. In nucleotides, the CDR3 is TGCGCCAGCAGCCAAGAACGGAAGCCACCGAGCGACACCATATATTTT. It is translated as CASSQERKPPSDTIYF.

V is TRBV5-1 and J is TRBJ2-2; 7 nucleotides agree with TRBD2. Trimming removed 0 bases from V and 6 bases from J; junction bases left unmatched: 2. This CDR3 contains 14 residues. CDR1 is SGHRS, CDR2 YFSETQ, per germline. The CDR3 is CASSLDGGSGELFF. CDR3 nucleotide sequence: TGCGCCAGCAGCTTGGACGGGGGGTCCGGGGAGCTGTTTTTT.

The chain has TRBV27 and TRBJ1-1, with D possibly being TRBD1 (6 bases). The ends were cut back, 2 bases at V and 3 bases at J, with 13 bases in the middle. Germline CDR1 is MNHEY and CDR2 is SMNVEV (reference sequence). The length of the CDR3 is 15 residues. The CDR3 protein is CASSLGFPGDTEAFF. CDR3 bases: TGTGCCAGCAGTTTAGGGTTCCCAGGGGACACTGAAGCTTTCTTT.

This clone was counted a single time. The V call is TRBV9, the J call TRBJ1-6, with 10 positions matching TRBD1. The length of the CDR3 is 15 residues. The J segment lost 6 bases and the V segment lost 3 bases, leaving 3 bases of the junction unmatched. Germline CDR1 is SGDLS and CDR2 is YYNGEE. The CDR3 reads CASSAGTGVNSPLHF. The CDR3 DNA follows: TGTGCCAGCAGCGCGGGGACAGGGGTTAATTCACCCCTCCACTTT.

This CDR3 reads CASSGTGPDTQYF. CDR3 nucleotide sequence: TGCGCCAGCAGTGGGACAGGGCCAGATACGCAGTATTTT. V gene TRBV10-2 combines with J gene TRBJ2-3; TRBD1 agrees at 8 bases. This CDR3 has 13 residues. The trim removed 4 bases at V and 4 bases at J, leaving 1 base unmatched. The germline CDR1 and CDR2 sequences are WSHSY and SAAADI.

This clone has a single count. The rearrangement uses TRBV6-5 and TRBJ2-2, with 7 positions matching TRBD1. Germline lookup yields CDR1 MNHEY and CDR2 SVGAGI. V was pared by 2 bases and J by 6 bases, with 3 bases of the junction left unmatched. The CDR3 has 14 residues. The CDR3 DNA reads as TGTGCCAGCAGTTACCAGCAGGGGGCCGGGGAGCTGTTTTTT. It yields the protein CASSYQQGAGELFF.

V is TRBV4-2 and J is TRBJ2-7; no firm D call. The CDR3 length is 16 residues. V lost 2 bases and J 3 bases, leaving 17 bases between the germline ends. Looked up from germline, CDR1 is LGHNA and CDR2 is YNFKEQ. The CDR3 loop reads CASSQSIREVDYEQYF. DNA of the CDR3: TGTGCCAGCAGCCAATCCATTAGAGAGGTCGACTACGAGCAGTACTTC.

This sequence joins TRBV5-1 and TRBJ2-3; tentatively, D is TRBD2 (6 bases). Trimming pared 4 bases from V and 2 bases from J, leaving 11 bases between. Germline CDR1 reads SGHRS; CDR2 reads YFSETQ. This CDR3 contains 14 residues. The CDR3 loop is CASSQGLTTDTQYF. Here the CDR3 DNA reads TGCGCCAGCAGCCAGGGACTTACCACAGATACGCAGTATTTT.

The genes are TRBV18 and TRBJ2-5, with TRBD1 as a possible D gene (5 bases). Between the trimmed V and J ends, which lost 5 bases and 5 bases, there was a span of 15 bases. Germline values: CDR1 KGHSH, CDR2 LQKENI. The CDR3 has 14 amino acids. DNA for the CDR3: TGTGCCAGCTCAACAGGCACAAAATCCGAGACCCAGTACTTC. Its translation is CASSTGTKSETQYF.

The chain uses TRBV13 and TRBJ1-1; TRBD1 matches at 7 bases. The germline V gene encodes CDR1 PRHDT and CDR2 FYEKMQ (reference sequence). This CDR3 contains 17 residues. V lost 4 bases, J lost 3 bases, and 14 bases stayed unmatched. CDR3 sequence (DNA): TGTGCCAGCAGCTCCGCTCAGACAGGGTTTGCGGACACTGAAGCTTTCTTT. It codes for CASSSAQTGFADTEAFF.

This clone showed up just a few times. The sample holds other DNA sequences that translate to the same CDR3. The J gene is TRBJ1-6, the V gene TRBV19, with 8 bases that match TRBD1. The germline CDR1 and CDR2 sequences are LNHDA and SQIVND (reference sequence). J was trimmed by 9 bases and V by 3 bases; bases with no gene match: 7. The CDR3 loop spans 15 amino acids. In DNA, the CDR3 is TGTGCCAGTAGTATTACCGGACAGGGAAGTTCACCCCTCCACTTT. It is translated as CASSITGQGSSPLHF.

This clone was recorded once. The chain links TRBV27 to TRBJ1-1, with 7 positions matching TRBD1. The V gene's germline CDR1 is MNHEY and CDR2 SMNVEV (reference sequence). Trimming took 5 bases from V and 5 from J; bases not matched to a gene: 14. The CDR3 runs to 16 residues. The CDR3 DNA follows: TGTGCCAGCAGTCCTCGCTTCCCACAGGGGAGGACTGAAGCTTTCTTT. Translating gives CASSPRFPQGRTEAFF.